The entry below gives a single T cell receptor beta chain sequence along with its context. Its target is unknown. Germline V lookup: CDR1 MNHNS, CDR2 SASEGT. The CDR3 extends over 14 amino acids. The V end lost 2 bases, the J end lost 2 bases, and 7 bases lay between the germline ends. This record belongs to a study of shared clonotypes between healthy human individuals. The overall study: Three plates were used per donor for CD4 naive, three for CD4 memory, two for CD8 naive and one for CD8 memory.

Repertoires were generated with immunoSEQ multiplex PCR, while TCRdb's copy carries only in-frame clones and drops some. The sample shows around 700,000 clones, about two thirds of them seen only once. Notes on the study in general: A generally larger estimated richness was seen in naive subsets than in memory subsets.

Each of the donors was a healthy adult who was HIV-negative and had not had a recent acute infection or vaccination. Splitting the CD4+ cells yielded a CD45RA+ naive subset and a CD45RA-negative memory subset. This chain links TRBV6-1 with TRBJ1-3; D gene unclear. The sample comprised memory CD4+ T cells sorted from blood. Subset in this sample: CD45RA-negative fraction. The TCR comes from a woman aged 25 to 39 in good health. The CDR3 reads CASSEIGTGNTIYF. CDR3 bases: TGTGCCAGCAGTGAAATAGGGACTGGAAACACCATATATTTT.